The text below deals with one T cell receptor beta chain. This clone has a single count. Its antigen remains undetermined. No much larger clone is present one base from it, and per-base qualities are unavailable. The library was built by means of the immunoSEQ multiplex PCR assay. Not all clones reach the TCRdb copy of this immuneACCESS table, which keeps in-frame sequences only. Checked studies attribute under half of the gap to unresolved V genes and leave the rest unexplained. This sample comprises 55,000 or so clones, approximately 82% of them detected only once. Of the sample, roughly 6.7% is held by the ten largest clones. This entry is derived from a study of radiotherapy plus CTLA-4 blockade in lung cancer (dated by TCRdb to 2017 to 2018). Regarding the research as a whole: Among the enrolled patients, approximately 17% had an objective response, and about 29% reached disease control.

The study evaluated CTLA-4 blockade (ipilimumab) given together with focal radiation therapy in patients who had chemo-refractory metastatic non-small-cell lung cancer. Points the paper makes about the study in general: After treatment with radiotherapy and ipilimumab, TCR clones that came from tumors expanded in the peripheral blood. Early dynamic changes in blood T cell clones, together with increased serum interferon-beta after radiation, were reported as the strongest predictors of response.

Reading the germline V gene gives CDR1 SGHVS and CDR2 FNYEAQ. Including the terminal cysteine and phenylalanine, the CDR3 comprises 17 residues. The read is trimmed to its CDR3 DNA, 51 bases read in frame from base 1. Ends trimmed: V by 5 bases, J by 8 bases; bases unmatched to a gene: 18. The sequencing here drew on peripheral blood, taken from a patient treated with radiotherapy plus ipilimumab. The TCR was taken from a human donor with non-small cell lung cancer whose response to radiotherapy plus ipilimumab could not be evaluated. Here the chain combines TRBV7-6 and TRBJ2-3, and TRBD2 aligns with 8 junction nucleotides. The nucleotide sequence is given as TGTGCCAGCAGCATCCTCTTAGCAGACGGGGGGGCGGTTACGCAGTATTTT. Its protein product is CASSILLADGGAVTQYF.